One sample yielded the 27 T cell receptor beta chains listed below, sequenced in a study of blood T cell repertoires in COVID-19. Sequencing was performed with immunoSEQ multiplex PCR; in TCRdb, only in-frame clones are kept and a portion is missing. The table records under 150,000 clones, 70% to 80% of them present only once. Material for sequencing was peripheral blood. The receptors shown here come from a human donor in a cohort sampled during active COVID-19.

The genes are TRBV10-3 and TRBJ2-7, with 9 bases fitting TRBD1. In germline, CDR1 is ENHRY, CDR2 SYGVKD. J lost 3 bases, V lost 5 bases, and 5 bases had no gene match. The CDR3 totals 14 residues. DNA for the CDR3: TGTGCCATCAGTACCGGGACAGGGATCTACGAGCAGTACTTC. Protein sequence: CAISTGTGIYEQYF.

The J gene is TRBJ2-1, the V gene TRBV7-9; D is undetermined. Germline V gene data show CDR1 as SEHNR and CDR2 as FQNEAQ (reference sequence). This CDR3 comprises 14 residues. Trimming stripped 1 base from V and 8 bases from J, with 12 bases between. The CDR3 is CASSLGQVGDEQFF. DNA for the CDR3: TGTGCCAGCAGCTTAGGCCAGGTAGGCGATGAGCAGTTCTTC.

For the CDR3, the DNA is TGCGCCAGCAGCGCCCGGGGCAGGGGGCTTGACGAGCAGTACTTC. It is translated as CASSARGRGLDEQYF. This chain joins TRBV5-1 and TRBJ2-7; 8 bases are a match to TRBD1. CDR1 is SGHRS, CDR2 YFSETQ, per germline. With 4 bases clipped from V and 5 bases from J, the junction kept 11 bases outside the gene matches. The CDR3 is 15 residues long.

This chain uses TRBV19 with TRBJ2-6, with 9 positions matching TRBD1. The CDR3 length is 18 residues. Looked up from germline, CDR1 is LNHDA and CDR2 is SQIVND (reference sequence). V trimming: 7 bases; J trimming: 2 bases; junction bases outside the gene matches: 12. CDR3 protein: CASTPRRDRVAGANVLTF. The DNA for the CDR3 is TGTGCCAGTACCCCAAGGCGGGACAGGGTAGCTGGGGCCAACGTCCTGACTTTC.

This sequence joins TRBV5-5 and TRBJ1-2; no reliable D call. The CDR3 is 17 residues long. The germline V and J ends were trimmed by 3 bases and 6 bases, with 24 bases remaining between them. Germline-derived CDR1 and CDR2 are SGHKS and YYEKEE (reference sequence). This chain's CDR3 is CASSWDSQGLGGDGYTF. The CDR3 coding sequence is TGTGCCAGCAGCTGGGATAGTCAAGGACTTGGTGGAGATGGCTACACCTTC.

The table lists this clone with a few counts. The chain couples TRBV4-2 to TRBJ1-5; D may be TRBD1 (5 bases). Germline-derived CDR1 and CDR2 are LGHNA and YNFKEQ. CDR3 length: 14 residues. The ends were cut back, 1 base at V and 3 bases at J, with 7 bases in the middle. Here the CDR3 reads CASSQGTNNQPQHF. The CDR3 nucleotides are TGTGCCAGCAGCCAAGGGACAAACAATCAGCCCCAGCATTTT.

The chain carries TRBV6-4 and TRBJ1-6; 7 bases match TRBD1. Losses at the gene ends were 3 bases for V and 9 bases for J; bases not matched to a gene: 8. CDR1 MRHNA and CDR2 SNTAGT come from the germline V gene. CDR3 length equals 15 residues. The CDR3 nucleotides read TGTGCCAGCAGTGAAGGCAGGGGGACGGCTTCACCCCTCCACTTT. This sequence encodes CASSEGRGTASPLHF.

In its sample, this clone was seen a few times. The gene calls are TRBV4-1 and TRBJ2-7; 7 bases agree with TRBD1. CDR3 length: 15 amino acids. Germline V lookup: CDR1 MGHRA, CDR2 YSYEKL. The V and J ends lost 4 bases and 7 bases, in that order; junction bases with no gene match: 13. The chain's CDR3 is CASSPRQGRTGEQYF. In DNA form, the CDR3 reads TGCGCCAGCAGCCCCCGACAGGGAAGAACAGGTGAGCAGTACTTC.

J is TRBJ2-1 and V is TRBV19, with a tentative D call TRBD1 (5 bases). This CDR3 has 11 amino acids. Germline lookup yields CDR1 LNHDA and CDR2 SQIVND (reference sequence). The germline V and J ends were trimmed by 1 base and 10 bases, with 5 bases remaining between them. The chain's CDR3 is CASSIGGEQFF. Here the CDR3 DNA reads TGTGCCAGTAGTATAGGGGGCGAGCAGTTCTTC.

The J gene is TRBJ1-1, the V gene TRBV27; the D is unclear. V shed 2 bases and J shed 5 bases, with 12 bases lying between them. The CDR3 loop spans 14 amino acids. Germline CDR1 reads MNHEY; CDR2 reads SMNVEV (reference sequence). Here the CDR3 DNA reads TGTGCCAGCAGTTTAGGCAGCCCGGGGACTGAAGCTTTCTTT. Translation: CASSLGSPGTEAFF.

The chain is built from TRBV5-5 and TRBJ1-2; D not certain. CDR1 SGHKS and CDR2 YYEKEE come from the germline V gene (reference sequence). This CDR3 comprises 17 residues. Trimming removed 0 bases at V and 0 bases at J, with 15 bases between. Here the CDR3 DNA reads TGTGCCAGCAGCTTGGCCGGGAGCCCGAGCCCTAACTATGGCTACACCTTC. It yields the protein CASSLAGSPSPNYGYTF.

J is TRBJ2-7 and V is TRBV11-2; TRBD1 is a possible D gene (6 bases). CDR3 length equals 15 residues. Germline V gives CDR1 SGHAT, CDR2 FQNNGV. Deletions cut 5 bases from V and 0 bases from J, with 14 bases between. CDR3 region: CASSKPGQPSYEQYF. For the CDR3, the DNA is TGTGCCAGCAGCAAACCCGGACAGCCCTCCTACGAGCAGTACTTC.

The CDR3 region has the DNA TGTGCCAGCAGCACAGGGACAGGAGCTAACTATGGCTACACCTTC. This codes for CASSTGTGANYGYTF. The rearrangement links TRBV5-6 to TRBJ1-2; 8 bases line up with TRBD1. This CDR3 region has 15 residues. Germline CDR1 reads SGHDT; CDR2 reads YYEEEE. With 4 bases clipped from V and 0 bases from J, the junction kept 5 bases outside the gene matches.

As concerns this clone: The same CDR3 also results from other DNA sequences found in this sample. This chain connects TRBV7-9 to TRBJ2-3; perhaps TRBD1 as D (6 bases). This CDR3 is 14 amino acids long. The V and J ends lost 5 bases and 1 base respectively, with 10 bases between them. Germline CDR1 SEHNR, CDR2 FQNEAQ (reference sequence). Here the CDR3 reads CASSRAGGTDTQYF. CDR3 coding DNA: TGTGCCAGCAGCCGGGCAGGGGGCACAGATACGCAGTATTTT.

The genes are TRBV2 and TRBJ1-6; 8 bases fit TRBD1. CDR3 length: 15 amino acids. Germline values: CDR1 SNHLY, CDR2 FYNNEI. With 5 bases clipped from V and 10 bases from J, the junction kept 10 bases outside the gene matches. For the CDR3, the DNA is TGTGCCAGCAGTCTGGACAGGGCCGCAATCTCACCCCTCCACTTT. This sequence encodes CASSLDRAAISPLHF.

The V and J genes are TRBV2 and TRBJ2-5; TRBD1 aligns across 8 bases. Per the germline V gene, CDR1 is SNHLY and CDR2 is FYNNEI. Trimming took 6 bases from V and 0 from J; bases not matched to a gene: 6. This CDR3 region has 15 residues. CDR3 nucleotides: TGTGCCAGCAGATTAGACAGGGGAAACCAAGAGACCCAGTACTTC. Translated, it gives CASRLDRGNQETQYF.

The rearrangement links TRBV9 to TRBJ2-7; D is undetermined. The CDR3 is 14 residues long. The germline V gene encodes CDR1 SGDLS and CDR2 YYNGEE. Trimming cost V 0 bases and J 0 bases, with 7 bases left between them. DNA of the CDR3: TGTGCCAGCAGCGTAGGCAGTGCCTCCTACGAGCAGTACTTC. This encodes CASSVGSASYEQYF.

Here the CDR3 reads CASSHHVGQGVGQETQYF. The DNA of the CDR3 is TGTGCCAGCAGCCACCACGTAGGACAGGGGGTCGGGCAAGAGACCCAGTACTTC. This chain uses TRBV28 with TRBJ2-5, with TRBD1 identical over 10 bases. The CDR3 loop spans 18 amino acids. The V segment lost 6 bases and the J segment 2 bases; nucleotides outside the gene matches: 15. Per the germline V gene, CDR1 is MDHEN and CDR2 is SYDVKM.

This chain uses TRBV3-1 (or the pseudogene TRBV3-2) with TRBJ2-1; 10 bases match TRBD2. Germline V gene lookup returns CDR1 LGHDT and CDR2 YNNKEL (reference sequence). This CDR3 is built from 16 residues. V lost 1 base to trimming and J lost 7 bases; unmatched junction nucleotides: 7. The CDR3 sequence: CASSQASGGAMNEQFF. DNA of the CDR3: TGTGCCAGCAGCCAAGCGAGCGGGGGGGCCATGAATGAGCAGTTCTTC.

This clone is classed as medium-sized (0.01 to 0.1%). The chain uses TRBV6-4 and TRBJ1-1; the D is unclear. This CDR3 has 13 residues. The germline gives CDR1 MRHNA, CDR2 SNTAGT. V lost 2 bases, J lost 10 bases, and 14 bases lay in between. The CDR3: CASSDRPREAAFF. CDR3 DNA sequence: TGTGCCAGCAGTGACCGGCCAAGGGAGGCAGCTTTCTTT.

This rearrangement joins TRBV6-5 to TRBJ2-5; possibly TRBD2 for D (7 bases). Deletions cut 0 bases from V and 5 bases from J, with 13 bases between. The CDR3 length is 15 residues. CDR1 and CDR2 from the germline V gene are MNHEY and SVGAGI. The CDR3 region is CASSYSSRGGETQYF. The CDR3 DNA reads as TGTGCCAGCAGTTACTCCTCAAGGGGGGGGGAGACCCAGTACTTC.

This clone was seen a single time. The chain has TRBV5-1 and TRBJ2-3; possibly TRBD1 for D (5 bases). Per the germline V gene, CDR1 is SGHRS and CDR2 is YFSETQ. Trimming removed 0 bases at V and 0 bases at J, with 8 bases between. The CDR3 is 15 residues long. The CDR3 is CASSLEGASTDTQYF. The CDR3, as DNA: TGCGCCAGCAGCTTGGAAGGGGCCAGCACAGATACGCAGTATTTT.

The chain links TRBV13 to TRBJ2-7; 10 nucleotides align to TRBD1. The CDR3 length is 15 residues. The J segment lost 4 bases and the V segment lost 4 bases, leaving 7 bases of the junction unmatched. CDR1 and CDR2 (germline): PRHDT, FYEKMQ (reference sequence). CDR3 in amino acids: CASSSTAGQGYEQYF. The DNA for the CDR3 is TGTGCCAGCAGCTCGACCGCGGGACAGGGGTACGAGCAGTACTTC. Supplemented by reference TRBV13 and TRBJ2-7, the full variable domain reads AAGVIQSPRHLIKEKRETATLKCYPIPRHDTVYWYQQGPGQDPQFLISFYEKMQSDKGSIPDRFSAQQFSDYHSELNMSSLELGDSALYFCASSSTAGQGYEQYFGPGTRLTVT.

The rearrangement links TRBV5-1 to TRBJ1-2; 7 bases line up with TRBD1. V lost 5 bases and J lost 3; bases outside the gene matches: 4. Per germline, CDR1 SGHRS and CDR2 YFSETQ. The CDR3 is made up of 13 amino acids. CDR3 DNA sequence: TGCGCCAGCAGACAGGGGCCGGACTATGGCTACACCTTC. Its translation: CASRQGPDYGYTF.

This chain connects TRBV9 to TRBJ2-2, with D hard to call. CDR3 size: 13 residues. The germline gives CDR1 SGDLS, CDR2 YYNGEE. Trimming took off 4 bases at V and 5 bases at J, with 9 bases between the two ends. The CDR3 DNA reads as TGTGCCAGCAGCCTTACTATAACCGGGGAGCTGTTTTTT. Its translation: CASSLTITGELFF.

The gene calls are TRBV27 and TRBJ2-7, with no clear D. With 0 bases removed from V and 4 bases from J, the gap between germline ends came to 7 bases. Germline V gives CDR1 MNHEY, CDR2 SMNVEV (reference sequence). CDR3 size: 13 residues. CDR3 amino acids: CASSLSERYEQYF. The CDR3 DNA reads as TGTGCCAGCAGTTTATCTGAGAGGTACGAGCAGTACTTC.

This clone has just a few counts. This chain uses TRBV28 with TRBJ2-7; TRBD1 matches 11 bases. The CDR3 spans 15 residues. CDR1 is MDHEN, CDR2 SYDVKM, per germline. With V trimmed by 5 bases and J by 0 bases, 3 bases remained unmatched. As DNA, the CDR3 is TGTGCCAGCAGTGGGACAGGGGGAGGCTCCTACGAGCAGTACTTC. Translating it yields CASSGTGGGSYEQYF.